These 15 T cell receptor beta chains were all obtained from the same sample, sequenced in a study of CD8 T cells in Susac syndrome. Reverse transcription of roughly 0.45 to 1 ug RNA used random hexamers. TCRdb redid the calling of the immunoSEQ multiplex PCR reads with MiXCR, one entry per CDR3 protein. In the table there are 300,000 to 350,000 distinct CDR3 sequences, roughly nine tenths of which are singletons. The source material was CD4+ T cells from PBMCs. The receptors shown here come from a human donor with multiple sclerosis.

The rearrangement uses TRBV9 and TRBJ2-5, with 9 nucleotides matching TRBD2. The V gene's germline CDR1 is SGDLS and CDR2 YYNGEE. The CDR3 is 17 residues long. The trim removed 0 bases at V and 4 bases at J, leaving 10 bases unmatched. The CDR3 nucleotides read TGTGCCAGCAGCGTAGGGTTGACCAGCGGGGGGAGAGAGACCCAGTACTTC. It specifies CASSVGLTSGGRETQYF.

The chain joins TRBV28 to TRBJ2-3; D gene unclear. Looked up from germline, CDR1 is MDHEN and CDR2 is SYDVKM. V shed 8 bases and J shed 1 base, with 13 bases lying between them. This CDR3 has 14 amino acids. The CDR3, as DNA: TGTGCCAGCGTTCTTAGTGGGGGCACAGATACGCAGTATTTT. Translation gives CASVLSGGTDTQYF.

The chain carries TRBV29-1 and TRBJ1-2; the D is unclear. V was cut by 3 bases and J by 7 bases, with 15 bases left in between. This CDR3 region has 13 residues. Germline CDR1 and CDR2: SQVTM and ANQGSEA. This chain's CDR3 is CSVDNLRNRGYTF. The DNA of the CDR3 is TGCAGCGTTGATAATTTGCGTAATCGTGGCTACACCTTC.

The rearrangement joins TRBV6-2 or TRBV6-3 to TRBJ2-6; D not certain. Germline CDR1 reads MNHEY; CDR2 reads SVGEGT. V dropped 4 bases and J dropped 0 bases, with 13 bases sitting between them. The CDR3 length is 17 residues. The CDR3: CASSSGATRSGANVLTF. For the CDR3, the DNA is TGTGCCAGCAGTTCAGGAGCGACTCGCTCTGGGGCCAACGTCCTGACTTTC.

The CDR3 DNA reads TGTGCCAGCTCACCAAGGGAAGAGACCCAGTACTTC. It yields the protein CASSPREETQYF. This chain connects TRBV18 to TRBJ2-5; D not resolved. Trimming left V 2 bases short and J 3 bases short, with 4 bases between. The germline V gene encodes CDR1 KGHSH and CDR2 LQKENI. This CDR3 has 12 residues.

CDR3 in amino acids: CASKAGDLTNEQFF. The CDR3 region has the DNA TGTGCCAGTAAGGCCGGGGACTTAACTAATGAGCAGTTCTTC. The chain joins TRBV19 to TRBJ2-1; D may be TRBD2 (6 bases). Germline values: CDR1 LNHDA, CDR2 SQIVND (reference sequence). Trimming removed 7 bases from V and 7 bases from J, with 17 bases in between. The CDR3 is 14 residues long.

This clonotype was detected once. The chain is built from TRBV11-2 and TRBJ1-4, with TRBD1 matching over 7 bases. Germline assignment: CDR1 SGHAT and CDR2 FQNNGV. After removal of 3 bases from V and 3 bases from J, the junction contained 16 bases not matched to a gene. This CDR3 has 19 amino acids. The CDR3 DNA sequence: TGTGCCAGCAGCTTGGGTATCTGGACAGGAAGATCAGCTAATGAAAAACTGTTTTTT. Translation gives CASSLGIWTGRSANEKLFF. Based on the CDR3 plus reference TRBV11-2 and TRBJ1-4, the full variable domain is EAGVAQSPRYKIIEKRQSVAFWCNPISGHATLYWYQQILGQGPKLLIQFQNNGVVDDSQLPKDRFSAERLKGVDSTLKIQPAKLEDSAVYLCASSLGIWTGRSANEKLFFGSGTQLSVL.

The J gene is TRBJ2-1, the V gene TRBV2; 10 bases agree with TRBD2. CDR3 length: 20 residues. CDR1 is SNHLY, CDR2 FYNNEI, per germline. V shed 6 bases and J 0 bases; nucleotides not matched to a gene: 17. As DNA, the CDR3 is TGTGCCAGCAGCCCGGCGGGGCTAGCGGGAGCGGGTAGCTCCTACAATGAGCAGTTCTTC. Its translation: CASSPAGLAGAGSSYNEQFF. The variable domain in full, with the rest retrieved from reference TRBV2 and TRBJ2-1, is EPEVTQTPSHQVTQMGQEVILRCVPISNHLYFYWYRQILGQKVEFLVSFYNNEISEKSEIFDDQFSVERPDGSNFTLKIRSTKLEDSAMYFCASSPAGLAGAGSSYNEQFFGPGTRLTVL.

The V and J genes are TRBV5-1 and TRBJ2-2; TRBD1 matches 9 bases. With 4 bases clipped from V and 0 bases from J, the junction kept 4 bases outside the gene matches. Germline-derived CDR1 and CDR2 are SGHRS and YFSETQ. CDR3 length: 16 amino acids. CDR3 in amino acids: CASSSWTGANTGELFF. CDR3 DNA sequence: TGCGCCAGCAGCAGCTGGACAGGGGCGAACACCGGGGAGCTGTTTTTT.

The CDR3 DNA reads as TGTGCCAGTAGTCTCCGGGACAGGGGGCTCACTGAAGCTTTCTTT. This codes for CASSLRDRGLTEAFF. The chain has TRBV19 and TRBJ1-1; 12 nucleotides align to TRBD1. Germline values: CDR1 LNHDA, CDR2 SQIVND (reference sequence). The length of the CDR3 is 15 residues. V lost 5 bases to trimming and J lost 4 bases; unmatched junction nucleotides: 5.

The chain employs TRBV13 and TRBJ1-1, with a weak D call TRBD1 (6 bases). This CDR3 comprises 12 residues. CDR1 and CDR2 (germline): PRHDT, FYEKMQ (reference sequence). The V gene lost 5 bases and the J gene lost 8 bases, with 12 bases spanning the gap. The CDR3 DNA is TGTGCCAGCAGCAAAAGAGGGGGAGAAGCTTTCTTT. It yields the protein CASSKRGGEAFF.

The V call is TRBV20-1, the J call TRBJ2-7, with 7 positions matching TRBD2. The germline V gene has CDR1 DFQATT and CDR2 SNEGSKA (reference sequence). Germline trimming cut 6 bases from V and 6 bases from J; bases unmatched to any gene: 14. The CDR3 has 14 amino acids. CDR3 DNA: TGCAGTGCACATAGACGGGAGGTGGTAAGCGAGCAGTACTTC. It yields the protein CSAHRREVVSEQYF.

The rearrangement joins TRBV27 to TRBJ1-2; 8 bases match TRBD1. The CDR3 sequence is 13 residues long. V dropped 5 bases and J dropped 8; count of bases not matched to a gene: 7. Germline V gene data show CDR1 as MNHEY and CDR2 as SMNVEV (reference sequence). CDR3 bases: TGTGCCAGCAGTCCCTGGACAGGGAGGGGCTACACCTTC. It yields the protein CASSPWTGRGYTF.

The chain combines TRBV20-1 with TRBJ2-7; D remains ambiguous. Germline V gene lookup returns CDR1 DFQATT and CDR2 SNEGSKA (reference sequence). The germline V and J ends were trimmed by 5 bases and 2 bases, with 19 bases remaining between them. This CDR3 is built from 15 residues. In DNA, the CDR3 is TGCAGTGCTGGAACCCCGGTTATAGGAGCCTACGAGCAGTACTTC. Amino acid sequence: CSAGTPVIGAYEQYF.

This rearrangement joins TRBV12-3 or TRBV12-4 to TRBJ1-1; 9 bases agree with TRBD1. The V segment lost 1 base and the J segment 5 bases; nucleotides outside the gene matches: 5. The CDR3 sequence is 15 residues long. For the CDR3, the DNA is TGTGCCAGCAGTTTAGTCGCCGGGACAGGGACTGAAGCTTTCTTT. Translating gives CASSLVAGTGTEAFF.